These T cell receptor beta chains were read from a single sample in a study of post-analysis software for immune sequencing data. Via MiXCR, TCRdb re-called the PCR reads, giving one row per CDR3 protein. This table holds 800,000 to 950,000 distinct CDR3 sequences, approximately 53% found once. The sample consisted of blood. These receptor sequences come from a girl under 18 with multiple sclerosis. The CDR3 runs from the conserved cysteine through the conserved F or W. Fields, in order: clone size, J gene, D gene, V gene, CDR3 DNA, CDR3 protein. D genes are given only for firm matches. Expanded clones are given a class, and other clones once, few, many or no size at all.

.,TRBJ1-1,TRBD1,TRBV5-1,TGCGCCAGCAGCGAGGGGGGACAGGCGAACACTGAAGCTTTCTTT,CASSEGGQANTEAFF
.,TRBJ2-1,.,TRBV6-6,TGTGCCAGCAGTTACTCGAATTTCGATGAGCAGTTCTTC,CASSYSNFDEQFF
few,TRBJ2-7,.,TRBV30,TGTGCCTGGAGTGGGCCTTTTTACGAGCAGTACTTC,CAWSGPFYEQYF
once,TRBJ1-2,.,TRBV3-1,TGTGCCAGCAGCCAAGGAGGTGGGGATGACTACACCTTC,CASSQGGGDDYTF
.,TRBJ1-5,TRBD1,TRBV20-1,TGCAGTGTCACCGGGACAGAGCATCAGCCCCAGCATTTT,CSVTGTEHQPQHF
.,TRBJ2-1,.,TRBV5-6,TGTGCCAGCAGCTTGGGGGGGAGAAGAAATGAGCAGTTCTTC,CASSLGGRRNEQFF
.,TRBJ2-1,TRBD2,TRBV5-5,TGTGCCAGCAGCGCGGGAGGACCTTCCTACAATGAGCAGTTCTTC,CASSAGGPSYNEQFF
.,TRBJ2-6,.,TRBV21-1,TGTGCCAGCAGCAAAAATCTCAAGGACGTTAGCGGGAGAGGCTCTGGGGCCAACGTCCTGACTTTC,CASSKNLKDVSGRGSGANVLTF
.,TRBJ1-2,.,TRBV10-1,TGCGCCAGCAGTCCGACCGGGGCCTATGGCTACACCTTC,CASSPTGAYGYTF
few,TRBJ2-5,TRBD2,TRBV5-1,TGCGCCAGCAGCCTGGGACTAGCGAGGGAGACCCAGTACTTC,CASSLGLARETQYF
.,TRBJ2-1,TRBD2,TRBV5-1,TGCGCCAGCAGCTTGCGGGGCTCCGGGACTAGCGGGAGGGAGGTTGAGCAGTTCTTC,CASSLRGSGTSGREVEQFF
.,TRBJ2-7,.,TRBV7-9,TGTGCCAGCAGCTTAGAGTGGCAGGCCTACGAGCAGTACTTC,CASSLEWQAYEQYF
.,TRBJ2-7,.,TRBV4-2,TGTGCCAGCAGCCAAGATTCCGACGGGAGAGGGTACGAGCAGTACTTC,CASSQDSDGRGYEQYF
.,TRBJ2-7,TRBD1,TRBV14,TGTGCCAGCAGCCAAGAGGCTCCCAGACAGGGGTGGAAGAAGCAGTACTTC,CASSQEAPRQGWKKQYF
once,TRBJ2-5,.,TRBV9,TGTGCCAGCAGCCTGCGGGGAGAATTGGGAGAGCAGTACTTC,CASSLRGELGEQYF
.,TRBJ2-3,.,TRBV4-1,TGCGCCAGCAGCCAACCCTTCGACCAGGTACTGGCTGGCGCAGATACGCAGTATTTT,CASSQPFDQVLAGADTQYF
.,TRBJ2-1,.,TRBV6-2/TRBV6-3,TGTGCCAGCAGTTATACAGTAACCTCCTACAATGAGCAGTTCTTC,CASSYTVTSYNEQFF
few,TRBJ2-1,TRBD1,TRBV7-3,TGTGCCAGCAGCTTAAGGGCAGGGGGCTCAAATGAGCAGTTCTTC,CASSLRAGGSNEQFF
.,TRBJ2-5,.,TRBV7-2,TGTGCCAGCAGCTTTTGGGCAGGAGACGAGACCCAGTACTTC,CASSFWAGDETQYF
few,TRBJ1-2,.,TRBV12-3/TRBV12-4,TGTGCCAGCAGTTTGCCAGGGGCGAGGAGTGGCTACACCTTC,CASSLPGARSGYTF
few,TRBJ2-2,TRBD1,TRBV20-1,TGCAGTGCTAGAGATAGAGACAGGGGGGACACCGGGGAGCTGTTTTTT,CSARDRDRGDTGELFF
once,TRBJ2-5,TRBD2,TRBV20-1,TGCAGTGCTAGAGTGGCTAGCGGGAGAGAGACCCAGTACTTC,CSARVASGRETQYF
.,TRBJ1-2,.,TRBV6-5,TGTGCCAGCAGAGCTTTTTTAGTCGGTGACTACACCTTC,CASRAFLVGDYTF
.,TRBJ1-6,.,TRBV5-1,TGCGCCAGCAGCTTGGGGAGCTGGTCCTATAATTCACCCCTCCACTTT,CASSLGSWSYNSPLHF
.,TRBJ1-5,.,TRBV29-1,TGCAGCTTCAGAGGGGAAGGTAGCAATCAGCCCCAGCATTTT,CSFRGEGSNQPQHF
.,TRBJ2-7,TRBD2,TRBV7-3,TGTGCCAGCAGCTTGGACTTAGCGGGCGAGCAGTACTTC,CASSLDLAGEQYF
.,TRBJ2-5,.,TRBV7-9,TGTGCCAGCACCACCACCCTCCTAGGAGAGACCCAGTACTTC,CASTTTLLGETQYF
.,TRBJ2-1,.,TRBV6-5,TGTGCCAGCACCAATCTATGGGAGCAGTTCTTC,CASTNLWEQFF
few,TRBJ2-7,TRBD2,TRBV20-1,TGCAGTGCTAAACCTAGTAGCGGGAGGGCCTGGTACGAGCAGTACTTC,CSAKPSSGRAWYEQYF